The rows below give T cell receptor beta chains drawn from one sample of a study of blood T cell repertoires in COVID-19. Sequenced by immunoSEQ multiplex PCR; TCRdb stores in-frame clones only, minus some. This table has around 31,000 clones, 75% to 90% appearing once. Sequencing used peripheral blood. The receptors come from a man between 60 and 75 years old with acute or convalescent COVID-19. Both conserved end residues are part of each CDR3. A D gene is named only where the DNA matches it firmly. Clone size is stated in some rows and not others, as once, few, many or a class when expanded.

V,D,size,length,J,DNA,CDR3
TRBV11-2,TRBD1,-,14,TRBJ1-2,TGTGCCAGCAGCCCAATGGGACAGAACTATGGCTACACCTTC,CASSPMGQNYGYTF
TRBV5-1,-,once,12,TRBJ2-5,TGCGCCAGCAGCTTCAACGGGGAGACCCAGTACTTC,CASSFNGETQYF
TRBV28,-,-,13,TRBJ1-4,TGTGCCAGCCGTGGGGCAGCGGGTGAAAAACTGTTTTTT,CASRGAAGEKLFF
TRBV7-9,TRBD1,-,15,TRBJ2-1,TGTGCCAGCAGCTCTCCGCGACAGGGGTACGGTGAGCAGTTCTTC,CASSSPRQGYGEQFF
TRBV7-9,-,once,13,TRBJ2-3,TGTGCCAGCACCTCCCGGAGCACAGATACGCAGTATTTT,CASTSRSTDTQYF
TRBV7-2,TRBD2,once,18,TRBJ2-2,TGTGCCAGCAGCCCTTCGGGACTAGCGGGGGACCGGGTCGGGGAGCTGTTTTTT,CASSPSGLAGDRVGELFF
TRBV3-1/TRBV3-2,TRBD1,-,16,TRBJ1-2,TGTGCCAGCAGCCATGGGGACAGAGAACGTTCTTATGGCTACACCTTC,CASSHGDRERSYGYTF
TRBV18,-,-,13,TRBJ1-2,TGTGCCAGCTCACCGGACAGTAACTATGGCTACACCTTC,CASSPDSNYGYTF
TRBV21-1,-,-,16,TRBJ2-3,TGTGCCAGCAGCGTGGACAGGGGGCATCAAACAGATACGCAGTATTTT,CASSVDRGHQTDTQYF
TRBV7-2,-,-,12,TRBJ2-5,TGTGCCAGCAGCTTAGGGCCTGGGACCCAGTACTTC,CASSLGPGTQYF
TRBV28,-,-,15,TRBJ2-3,TGTGCCAGCAGTTTTGGGGGGATTGGCACAGATACGCAGTATTTT,CASSFGGIGTDTQYF
TRBV6-1,-,-,14,TRBJ2-5,TGTGCCAGCAGCCGAGACTTGAGGCAAGAGACCCAGTACTTC,CASSRDLRQETQYF
TRBV12-3/TRBV12-4,TRBD2,-,13,TRBJ2-7,TGTGCCAGCACCTGGGGGGGGTTCAACGAGCAGTACTTC,CASTWGGFNEQYF
TRBV27,TRBD2,-,17,TRBJ2-5,TGTGCCAGCAGTTCTCCGGGACTAGCGGTTACGAAAGAGACCCAGTACTTC,CASSSPGLAVTKETQYF
TRBV29-1,TRBD1,once,12,TRBJ2-7,TGCAGCGCGGGACAGGGCAGGTACGAGCAGTACTTC,CSAGQGRYEQYF
TRBV7-9,-,-,14,TRBJ1-1,TGTGCCAGCAGCTTAGCGCGGGTAGGAACTGAAGCTTTCTTT,CASSLARVGTEAFF
TRBV18,-,-,14,TRBJ2-1,TGTGCCAGCTCACCACCCGACAGGTTTAATGAGCAGTTCTTC,CASSPPDRFNEQFF